This TCR beta chain came from a study of blood T cells in healthy people across ages. The CDR3 is 13 residues long. Trimming removed 2 bases at V and 5 bases at J, with 7 bases between. There are many counts of this clonotype. The authors ran a second PCR of 7 to 11 cycles using a sample-barcoded 5' primer and a J-beta primer mix. MiXCR was run by TCRdb on the 5' RACE reads, yielding one entry per CDR3 protein. The sample lists more than 900,000 distinct CDR3 sequences, 20% to 25% occurring once. The same specimen was also included in a second study, on T cells of mothers and their children.

This sequence was found in a girl aged 2 to 10 in good health. V usage is TRBV12-3 or TRBV12-4 and J usage is TRBJ2-1; perhaps TRBD2 as D (5 bases). Sequencing was carried out using blood. The DNA of the CDR3 is TGTGCCAGCAGTTTACCGGGAAACAATGAGCAGTTCTTC. This codes for CASSLPGNNEQFF.